The clone carrying this TCR beta chain was counted ten times or more. Germline CDR1 reads DFQATT; CDR2 reads SNEGSKA (reference sequence). The CDR3 has 16 amino acids. Trimming cost V 0 bases and J 0 bases; bases outside gene matches: 1. The sample comes from a study of human T cells and chemical hapten exposure. Study context: Sensitizing treatment utilized 2% DPC over a roughly 2 cm by roughly 2 cm portion of upper inner arm skin. Cases of alopecia areata, totalis or universalis occurred in a predominantly female patient group.

The library tagged each cDNA molecule with unique molecular identifiers. TCRdb re-called the RACE reads through MiXCR, storing one row per CDR3 protein. The table includes 74,000 or so distinct CDR3 sequences, 12% detected once. As for time point: patch test 1, 2 weeks after DPC sensitization. Treatment noted: therapeutic diphenylcyclopropenone sensitization with weekly scalp DPC. The sample consisted of whole blood, taken in connection with sensitization to the hapten diphenylcyclopropenone (DPC). This TCR derives from a woman aged 60-70 years with alopecia areata. Some clones in this sample may be carry-over from other donors' samples. This chain joins TRBV20-1 and TRBJ2-1; 11 bases fit TRBD2. The chain's CDR3 is CSARDSGGASYNEQFF. The CDR3 nucleotides read TGCAGTGCTAGAGATAGCGGGGGGGCCTCCTACAATGAGCAGTTCTTC.